The entry below describes one TCR beta chain. After extraction with the RNeasy kit, about 0.5 to 1 ug of the RNA was reverse transcribed using random hexamers. Across 54 Vbeta and 13 Jbeta, TCR beta CDR3 was amplified with immunoSEQ multiplex PCR. Via MiXCR, TCRdb re-called the immunoSEQ multiplex PCR reads, giving one row per CDR3 protein. The sample holds a few hundred thousand distinct CDR3 sequences; 85% to 95% are singletons and the top ten take roughly 0.07%. TCR beta sequences were obtained from blood CD8+ and CD4+ T cells. The sample comes from a study of CD8 T cells in Susac syndrome. From germline, CDR1 is MNHNY and CDR2 SVGAGI (reference sequence). The ends were cut back, 6 bases at V and 5 bases at J, with 8 bases in the middle. CDR3 length equals 12 residues.

Sequenced sample: CD4+ T cells from PBMCs. The TCR sequence derives from a human donor with multiple sclerosis. The chain uses TRBV6-6 and TRBJ2-1, with D hard to call. The chain's CDR3 is CASRGIDNEQFF. The DNA of the CDR3 is TGTGCCAGCAGGGGTATCGACAATGAGCAGTTCTTC.